Listed below are T cell receptor beta chains from one sample, sequenced in a study of blood T cell repertoires in COVID-19. Sequenced by immunoSEQ multiplex PCR; TCRdb stores in-frame clones only, minus some. The sample lists around 99,000 clones, approximately 80% occurring once. Material: peripheral blood. Receptors originate from a man in his sixties or seventies with acute or convalescent COVID-19. The CDR3 runs from the conserved cysteine through the conserved F or W. A D gene is named only where the DNA matches it firmly. Where a row states a size, it is once, few, many or the class of an expanded clone; other rows omit it.

j_call v_call clone_size d_call cdr3_nt cdr3_aa
TRBJ1-4 TRBV5-1 once TRBD1 TGCGCCAGCAGTGATGGGGACAGTCAAAAACTGTTTTTT CASSDGDSQKLFF
TRBJ1-5 TRBV2 NA NA TGTGCCACGAGCCGGGCAGGGCTTCAGCCCCAGCATTTT CATSRAGLQPQHF
TRBJ2-3 TRBV27 NA TRBD2 TGTGCCAGCAGTTTTAAGCGGGGGGGCGCAGATACGCAGTATTTT CASSFKRGGADTQYF
TRBJ2-7 TRBV19 NA TRBD2 TGTGCCAGTAGTTCCAGGACTAGCGGGACCAAATACGAGCAGTACTTC CASSSRTSGTKYEQYF
TRBJ1-6 TRBV6-5 NA NA TGTGCCAGCAGTTACACCGGGGGGAATTCACCCCTCCACTTT CASSYTGGNSPLHF
TRBJ2-2 TRBV11-2 NA TRBD1 TGTGCCAGCAGCTCCCGGACAGGGATCGGGGAGCTGTTTTTT CASSSRTGIGELFF
TRBJ1-2 TRBV19 NA NA TGTGCCAGTAGTATCGGCAGGGGTGGCTATGGCTACACCTTC CASSIGRGGYGYTF
TRBJ2-1 TRBV2 NA TRBD1 TGTGCCAGCATGCTCGGACAGGGGGGTAATGAGCAGTTCTTC CASMLGQGGNEQFF
TRBJ1-2 TRBV6-6 NA TRBD1 TGTGCCAGCAGTCAGCGGACAGGGTCCTTAGCTGGCTACACCTTC CASSQRTGSLAGYTF
TRBJ2-7 TRBV6-1 NA NA TGTGCCAGCAGTGCGTCTAGTGTGAGAAACCCAAGCGAGCAGTACTTC CASSASSVRNPSEQYF
TRBJ2-1 TRBV5-4 NA TRBD2 TGTGCCAGCAGCTTGGCTACTAGCGGGGGCCCCTTTGATGAGCAGTTCTTC CASSLATSGGPFDEQFF
TRBJ2-1 TRBV5-1 few NA TGCGCCAGCAGTTGGGGGCCCGGGACGTCCTCCTACAATGAGCAGTTCTTC CASSWGPGTSSYNEQFF
TRBJ2-3 TRBV18 once NA TGTGCCAGCTTCTACAGGTCGAGCACAGATACGCAGTATTTT CASFYRSSTDTQYF
TRBJ1-5 TRBV2 NA NA TGTGCCAGCAGTGAACGGGGTACCAATCAGCCCCAGCATTTT CASSERGTNQPQHF
TRBJ2-1 TRBV6-5 NA TRBD2 TGTGCCAGCAGACCCCCCGGGACTACATACAATGAGCAGTTCTTC CASRPPGTTYNEQFF
TRBJ2-7 TRBV6-2/TRBV6-3 NA TRBD1 TGTGCCAGCAGCGACCCCGGGACAGGGTTCAACGAGCAGTACTTC CASSDPGTGFNEQYF
TRBJ1-6 TRBV5-4 NA NA TGTGCCAGCAGCTTGGGGGGGGGCGTCGGTAATTCACCCCTCCACTTT CASSLGGGVGNSPLHF
TRBJ2-7 TRBV3-1/TRBV3-2 NA NA TGTGCCAGCAGCCAAGATAGGGCGTATAGGGGGGAGCAGTACTTC CASSQDRAYRGEQYF
TRBJ1-2 TRBV7-8 NA TRBD1 TGTGCCAGCAGCTCACAGGGGGCTGACTATGGCTACACCTTC CASSSQGADYGYTF
TRBJ1-3 TRBV18 NA TRBD1 TGTGCCAGCTCACCGATAACGACAGGGTCTAGCTCTGGAAACACCATATATTTT CASSPITTGSSSGNTIYF
TRBJ2-3 TRBV7-9 NA TRBD1 TGTGCCACAAGGGGGCCCTCGGTGGATACGCAGTATTTT CATRGPSVDTQYF
TRBJ2-6 TRBV15 NA NA TGTGCCACCAGCAGCGCCGGGGGCTCTGGGGCCAACGTCCTGACTTTC CATSSAGGSGANVLTF
TRBJ2-7 TRBV7-6 NA TRBD1 TGTGCCAGCAGCTTCTGGGACAGGGGGCCCCGGACCTACGAGCAGTACTTC CASSFWDRGPRTYEQYF
TRBJ2-5 TRBV11-2 NA TRBD1 TGTGCCAGCAGCTTGACAGGGGTCTCCCAAGAGACCCAGTACTTC CASSLTGVSQETQYF
TRBJ2-3 TRBV10-1 NA TRBD1 TGCGCCAGCAGTGACGGGACAGGGGCAGATACGCAGTATTTT CASSDGTGADTQYF
TRBJ2-2 TRBV3-1/TRBV3-2 once NA TGTGCCAGCAGCCAAAGAGGAGCCGCAGAGGAGCTGTTTTTT CASSQRGAAEELFF
TRBJ1-3 TRBV7-8 many TRBD1 TGTGCCAGCAGCTTAGGGGCGACAGGGTCTGGAAACACCATATATTTT CASSLGATGSGNTIYF